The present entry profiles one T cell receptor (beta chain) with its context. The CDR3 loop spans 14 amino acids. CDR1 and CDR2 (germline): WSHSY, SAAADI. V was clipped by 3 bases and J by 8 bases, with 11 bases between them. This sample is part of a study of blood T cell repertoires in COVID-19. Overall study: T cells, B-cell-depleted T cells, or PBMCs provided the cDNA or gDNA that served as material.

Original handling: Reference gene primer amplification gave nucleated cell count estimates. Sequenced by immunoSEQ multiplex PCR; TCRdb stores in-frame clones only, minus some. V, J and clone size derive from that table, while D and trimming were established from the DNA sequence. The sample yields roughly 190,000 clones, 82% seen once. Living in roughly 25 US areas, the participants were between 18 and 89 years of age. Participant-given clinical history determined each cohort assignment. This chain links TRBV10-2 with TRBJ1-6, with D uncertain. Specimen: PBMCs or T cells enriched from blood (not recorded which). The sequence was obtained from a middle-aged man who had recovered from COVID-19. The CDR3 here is CASSDPGSDSPLHF. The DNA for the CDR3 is TGCGCCAGCAGTGACCCGGGTTCGGATTCACCCCTCCACTTT.